These 9 T cell receptor beta chains originate from one sample sequenced in a study of T cell responses to AZD1222 COVID-19 vaccine. Data came from immunoSEQ multiplex PCR; TCRdb stores just in-frame clones and leaves some out. The sample has 120,000 to 150,000 clones, roughly 88% seen once. This material consisted of peripheral blood, taken 28 days after the second dose of the MenACWY control vaccine. The source of these receptors is an adult who received the MenACWY meningococcal vaccine as a control.

V gene TRBV24-1 combines with J gene TRBJ1-2; weak D call: TRBD1 (6 bases). The CDR3 spans 16 residues. Germline CDR1 and CDR2: KGHDR and SFDVKD. Deletions cut 3 bases from V and 7 bases from J, with 20 bases between. Here the CDR3 reads CATSDTETGSFGGYTF. The CDR3 DNA follows: TGTGCCACCAGTGATACTGAGACAGGATCTTTCGGTGGCTACACCTTC.

In DNA, the CDR3 is TGTGCCAGCAGCTCGGGACAGATCACCGGGGAGCTGTTTTTT. Its translation is CASSSGQITGELFF. The gene calls are TRBV7-3 and TRBJ2-2, with 7 bases aligning to TRBD1. J gave up 4 bases and V 4 bases, and 3 bases lay outside the gene matches. Germline V gene sequence: CDR1 SGHTA, CDR2 FQGTGA. There are 14 residues in the CDR3.

The chain has TRBV28 and TRBJ1-1; D remains unclear. CDR3 size: 12 residues. V lost 8 bases to trimming and J lost 5 bases, with 12 bases between them. Germline CDR1 reads MDHEN; CDR2 reads SYDVKM. The CDR3 sequence is CASRIGGTEAFF. The CDR3 DNA is TGTGCCAGCCGGATAGGAGGAACTGAAGCTTTCTTT. Using reference TRBV28 and TRBJ1-1 for the parts outside the CDR3, the full variable domain is DVKVTQSSRYLVKRTGEKVFLECVQDMDHENMFWYRQDPGLGLRLIYFSYDVKMKEKGDIPEGYSVSREKKERFSLILESASTNQTSMYLCASRIGGTEAFFGQGTRLTVV.

The chain has TRBV5-4 and TRBJ2-3, with TRBD1 matching over 11 bases. This CDR3 is built from 16 residues. V dropped 4 bases and J dropped 4; count of bases not matched to a gene: 8. From germline, CDR1 is SGHNT and CDR2 YYREEE (reference sequence). CDR3 sequence: CASSTRQGQGADTQYF. CDR3 nucleotide sequence: TGTGCCAGCAGCACGCGTCAGGGACAGGGGGCAGATACGCAGTATTTT. The complete variable domain, with remaining parts taken from reference TRBV5-4 and TRBJ2-3, reads ETGVTQSPTHLIKTRGQQVTLRCSSQSGHNTVSWYQQALGQGPQFIFQYYREEENGRGNFPPRFSGLQFPNYSSELNVNALELDDSALYLCASSTRQGQGADTQYFGPGTRLTVL.

The chain uses TRBV11-2 and TRBJ2-7, with 8 bases matching TRBD1. The CDR3 extends over 16 amino acids. CDR1 and CDR2 from the germline V gene are SGHAT and FQNNGV. Trimming removed 3 bases from V and 2 bases from J; junction bases left unmatched: 9. CDR3 nucleotides: TGTGCCAGCAGCTTTTATTTGGGACAGGTAGCCTACGAGCAGTACTTC. This encodes CASSFYLGQVAYEQYF.

Here the CDR3 DNA reads TGTGCCAGCAGCAAAGACAGGGGGCGGACTGAAGCTTTCTTT. Amino acid sequence: CASSKDRGRTEAFF. The rearrangement links TRBV21-1 to TRBJ1-1; whether TRBD1, the table's D call, matches the DNA was not checked. TRBV21-1 is described as a pseudogene. The CDR3 totals 14 residues.

The chain links TRBV6-5 to TRBJ1-6; D is possibly TRBD1 (5 bases). CDR3 size: 13 residues. Germline lookup yields CDR1 MNHEY and CDR2 SVGAGI. V lost 8 bases to trimming and J lost 10 bases, with 15 bases between them. CDR3 DNA: TGTGCCAGCTCCGGGTCGGGGGGATCACCCCTCCACTTT. It yields the protein CASSGSGGSPLHF.

The chain joins TRBV30 to TRBJ2-2; 15 nucleotides match TRBD2. The germline V gene has CDR1 GTSNPN and CDR2 SVGIG (reference sequence). V gave up 1 base and J gave up 5 bases; unmatched junction bases: 8. This CDR3 contains 18 residues. CDR3 sequence: CAWSGRTSGRARTGELFF. CDR3 nucleotide sequence: TGTGCCTGGAGTGGGAGGACTAGCGGGAGGGCCAGAACCGGGGAGCTGTTTTTT. Drawing the rest from reference TRBV30 and TRBJ2-2, the complete variable domain is SQTIHQWPATLVQPVGSPLSLECTVEGTSNPNLYWYRQAAGRGLQLLFYSVGIGQISSEVPQNLSASRPQDRQFILSSKKLLLSDSGFYLCAWSGRTSGRARTGELFFGEGSRLTVL.

The chain links TRBV6-5 to TRBJ2-5; D unclear. This CDR3 has 13 residues. From germline, CDR1 is MNHEY and CDR2 SVGAGI. With 7 bases removed from V and 1 base from J, the gap between germline ends came to 10 bases. As DNA, the CDR3 is TGTGCCAGCACCCCAGCGATCCAAGAGACCCAGTACTTC. It encodes CASTPAIQETQYF.